Listed here are 24 T cell receptor beta chains from one sample, sequenced in a study of graft-versus-host responses after intestinal transplantation. Clones were sequenced by immunoSEQ multiplex PCR, and TCRdb holds only the in-frame ones, with some missing. The table records 65,000 to 85,000 clones, over 85% of them present only once. Specimen: bone marrow, collected approximately 700 days after intestinal transplantation. The receptors were gathered from a human patient who received an intestinal transplant, so some T cells may come from the graft donor.

The genes are TRBV4-2 and TRBJ2-5, with 14 bases fitting TRBD2. V lost 0 bases, J lost 5 bases, and 11 bases stayed unmatched. CDR1 is LGHNA and CDR2 is YNFKEQ in the germline V gene. There are 19 residues in the CDR3. The CDR3 DNA reads as TGTGCCAGCAGCCAAGATGTACGGACTAGCGGGGGGACTCTTGAGACCCAGTACTTC. As protein: CASSQDVRTSGGTLETQYF.

This sequence joins TRBV6-5 and TRBJ2-1; maybe TRBD1 (5 bases). V shed 1 base and J shed 4 bases, with 14 bases lying between them. CDR3 length equals 16 residues. Germline CDR1 and CDR2: MNHEY and SVGAGI. Here the CDR3 DNA reads TGTGCCAGCAGTTACTTCCCTGGGGCGCTATACAATGAGCAGTTCTTC. It codes for CASSYFPGALYNEQFF.

V gene TRBV4-1 combines with J gene TRBJ2-7; possibly TRBD2 for D (6 bases). Trimming stripped 1 base from V and 2 bases from J, with 9 bases between. The CDR3 runs 14 residues. Germline-derived CDR1 and CDR2 are MGHRA and YSYEKL. The CDR3 sequence is CASSQGLGAYEQYF. The CDR3 bases are TGCGCCAGCAGCCAAGGACTAGGTGCCTACGAGCAGTACTTC.

This clone was recorded only once. For the CDR3, the DNA is TGTGCCAGCAGTGGGGGACTAGTTCGGTTAGATGAGCAGTTCTTC. It translates to CASSGGLVRLDEQFF. The chain links TRBV2 to TRBJ2-1, with TRBD2 matching 8 bases. This CDR3 has 15 amino acids. With 4 bases clipped from V and 8 bases from J, the junction kept 10 bases outside the gene matches. Per germline, CDR1 SNHLY and CDR2 FYNNEI.

This sequence joins TRBV7-9 and TRBJ1-5, with 7 nucleotides matching TRBD1. This CDR3 has 16 residues. Per germline, CDR1 SEHNR and CDR2 FQNEAQ (reference sequence). V dropped 1 base and J dropped 7; count of bases not matched to a gene: 10. The chain's CDR3 is CASSLGGGGGGQPQHF. The CDR3 DNA reads as TGTGCCAGCAGCTTAGGAGGGGGCGGGGGAGGCCAGCCCCAGCATTTT.

The V call is TRBV29-1, the J call TRBJ2-3, with 7 bases identical to TRBD1. The CDR3 runs to 13 residues. Trimming cost V 6 bases and J 2 bases; bases outside gene matches: 5. Germline V CDR1 and CDR2: SQVTM, ANQGSEA. The CDR3 region is CSVPTGSTDTQYF. CDR3 in DNA: TGCAGCGTCCCGACAGGGTCCACAGATACGCAGTATTTT.

The V gene is TRBV10-3, the J gene TRBJ1-1, with 10 bases aligning to TRBD1. V was clipped by 4 bases and J by 6 bases; unmatched bases: 14. CDR1 ENHRY and CDR2 SYGVKD come from the germline V gene. The CDR3 consists of 17 residues. The CDR3 DNA sequence: TGTGCCATCAGTGGGGCAACCGGGACAGGGGTCCGGGCTGAAGCTTTCTTT. It codes for CAISGATGTGVRAEAFF.

This chain joins TRBV6-5 and TRBJ1-5; possibly TRBD1 for D (6 bases). Trimming shortened V by 7 bases and J by 1 base, and 14 bases separated the two germline ends. This CDR3 region has 15 residues. Germline assignment: CDR1 MNHEY and CDR2 SVGAGI. This CDR3 reads CASKPQGTSNQPQHF. The CDR3 nucleotides read TGTGCCAGCAAACCACAGGGAACGAGCAATCAGCCCCAGCATTTT.

The V gene is TRBV29-1, the J gene TRBJ2-7, with D possibly being TRBD2 (5 bases). The V gene's germline CDR1 is SQVTM and CDR2 ANQGSEA. The CDR3 is made up of 13 amino acids. Trimming left V 4 bases short and J 3 bases short, with 13 bases between. Here the CDR3 reads CSVAKEDGYEQYF. As DNA, the CDR3 is TGCAGCGTTGCCAAGGAGGACGGCTACGAGCAGTACTTC.

This chain uses TRBV2 with TRBJ1-6; TRBD1 matches 8 bases. CDR3 length equals 17 residues. V lost 4 bases, J lost 6 bases, and 11 bases stayed unmatched. Per the germline V gene, CDR1 is SNHLY and CDR2 is FYNNEI. This CDR3 is CASSGPQGGRLNSPLHF. The CDR3 region has the DNA TGTGCCAGCAGTGGACCACAGGGGGGGCGTCTTAATTCACCCCTCCACTTT.

This clone was found a few times. This rearrangement joins TRBV2 to TRBJ1-1; D not certain. Trimming took 6 bases from V and 6 from J, leaving 8 bases between them. Germline lookup yields CDR1 SNHLY and CDR2 FYNNEI. The CDR3 is 11 residues long. CDR3 amino acids: CASRDIAEAFF. In DNA, the CDR3 is TGTGCCAGCAGGGATATAGCTGAAGCTTTCTTT.

This chain joins TRBV5-1 and TRBJ1-3; 7 nucleotides agree with TRBD1. CDR3 length equals 16 residues. After removal of 4 bases from V and 0 bases from J, the junction contained 7 bases not matched to a gene. The germline V gene has CDR1 SGHRS and CDR2 YFSETQ. The DNA of the CDR3 is TGCGCCAGCAGCCCGACCGGGACAGACTCTGGAAACACCATATATTTT. Protein sequence: CASSPTGTDSGNTIYF.

The gene calls are TRBV7-9 and TRBJ2-3; the D is unclear. This CDR3 has 18 amino acids. V was pared by 3 bases and J by 3 bases, with 22 bases between. Germline CDR1 and CDR2: SEHNR and FQNEAQ (reference sequence). The CDR3 spells CASSFSTGGTARTDTQYF. As DNA, the CDR3 is TGTGCCAGCAGCTTTTCGACTGGCGGCACGGCACGGACAGATACGCAGTATTTT.

The chain links TRBV6-1 to TRBJ2-7, with TRBD2 matching over 7 bases. This CDR3 contains 12 residues. Trimming at V came to 6 bases and at J to 9 bases, leaving 8 bases not matched to a gene. The germline gives CDR1 MNHNS, CDR2 SASEGT. The CDR3 reads CASSREDGSQYF. CDR3 DNA sequence: TGTGCCAGCAGCCGGGAGGACGGATCGCAGTACTTC.

The V and J genes are TRBV4-1 and TRBJ2-4; 10 nucleotides align to TRBD2. From germline, CDR1 is MGHRA and CDR2 YSYEKL. The CDR3 loop spans 16 amino acids. With 4 bases clipped from V and 8 bases from J, the junction kept 11 bases outside the gene matches. The CDR3 region is CASSLLAGEPADIQYF. CDR3 sequence (DNA): TGCGCCAGCAGCCTCCTAGCGGGGGAGCCCGCGGACATTCAGTACTTC.

The chain is built from TRBV7-9 and TRBJ2-1, with 7 bases that match TRBD2. The germline gives CDR1 SEHNR, CDR2 FQNEAQ (reference sequence). The CDR3 totals 16 residues. Trimming took 5 bases from V and 4 from J; bases not matched to a gene: 11. The CDR3: CASSPVGSGEYNEQFF. CDR3 nucleotide sequence: TGTGCCAGCAGCCCGGTCGGCAGCGGGGAATACAATGAGCAGTTCTTC.

This chain connects TRBV29-1 to TRBJ2-5; D ambiguous. Germline V gene lookup returns CDR1 SQVTM and CDR2 ANQGSEA. The CDR3 has 12 amino acids. V was clipped by 3 bases and J by 3 bases, with 8 bases between them. The CDR3 region is CSVEFPEETQYF. DNA for the CDR3: TGCAGCGTTGAGTTTCCCGAAGAGACCCAGTACTTC.

The chain joins TRBV5-4 to TRBJ1-1, with a possible D match to TRBD1 (6 bases). The germline V and J ends were trimmed by 1 base and 2 bases, with 12 bases remaining between them. The CDR3 totals 15 residues. Germline loops: CDR1 SGHNT, CDR2 YYREEE (reference sequence). CDR3 sequence reads: CASSLFTGINTEAFF. CDR3 bases: TGTGCCAGCAGCTTGTTCACAGGGATAAACACTGAAGCTTTCTTT.

The gene calls are TRBV5-4 and TRBJ1-6, with a possible D match to TRBD1 (6 bases). Trimming took 3 bases from V and 6 from J, leaving 19 bases between them. Germline CDR1 and CDR2: SGHNT and YYREEE (reference sequence). The CDR3 is 17 amino acids. The chain's CDR3 is CASSSASGGRSNSPLHF. CDR3 nucleotide sequence: TGTGCCAGCAGCTCGGCCTCGGGGGGGCGGAGTAATTCACCCCTCCACTTT. Full variable domain (rest looked up from reference TRBV5-4 and TRBJ1-6): ETGVTQSPTHLIKTRGQQVTLRCSSQSGHNTVSWYQQALGQGPQFIFQYYREEENGRGNFPPRFSGLQFPNYSSELNVNALELDDSALYLCASSSASGGRSNSPLHFGNGTRLTVT.

This clone was seen a few times. This chain connects TRBV29-1 to TRBJ2-2; 7 bases agree with TRBD2. The V segment lost 0 bases and the J segment 6 bases; nucleotides outside the gene matches: 4. Germline V gene lookup returns CDR1 SQVTM and CDR2 ANQGSEA. CDR3 length: 14 residues. The CDR3 DNA follows: TGCAGCGTTGAAGATGGGAGGGTCCCCGGGGAGCTGTTTTTT. It codes for CSVEDGRVPGELFF.

The rearrangement links TRBV30 to TRBJ2-7; TRBD1 agrees at 8 bases. This CDR3 has 14 amino acids. Germline CDR1 GTSNPN, CDR2 SVGIG (reference sequence). With V trimmed by 4 bases and J by 6 bases, 11 bases remained unmatched. The CDR3 region has the DNA TGTGCCTGGAAACCACGGGACAGGCGACGCGAGCAGTACTTC. It encodes CAWKPRDRRREQYF.

J is TRBJ1-3 and V is TRBV21-1. TRBV21-1 is classified as a pseudogene. The CDR3 totals 16 residues. The CDR3 here is CASGLRSSSSGNTIYF. The CDR3 nucleotides read TGTGCCAGCGGCCTCAGGAGTTCAAGCTCTGGAAACACCATATATTTT.

The chain joins TRBV6-5 to TRBJ1-5; the D is unclear. The CDR3 runs to 15 residues. CDR1 MNHEY and CDR2 SVGAGI come from the germline V gene. V shed 2 bases and J shed 1 base, with 9 bases lying between them. The DNA for the CDR3 is TGTGCCAGCAGTTACCGTATGGGGAGCAATCAGCCCCAGCATTTT. Residues: CASSYRMGSNQPQHF.

This CDR3 reads CASSEYARRGANVLTF. The CDR3 region has the DNA TGTGCCAGCAGTGAATACGCTCGCAGAGGGGCCAACGTCCTGACTTTC. This rearrangement joins TRBV2 to TRBJ2-6; D gene uncertain. The CDR3 runs to 16 residues. V was trimmed by 2 bases and J by 4 bases, leaving 12 bases between them. The germline gives CDR1 SNHLY, CDR2 FYNNEI. Complete variable domain (other parts from reference TRBV2 and TRBJ2-6): EPEVTQTPSHQVTQMGQEVILRCVPISNHLYFYWYRQILGQKVEFLVSFYNNEISEKSEIFDDQFSVERPDGSNFTLKIRSTKLEDSAMYFCASSEYARRGANVLTFGAGSRLTVL.